The clone carrying this T cell receptor beta chain has a count of ten or more. As yet, its antigen is unknown. The data stem from a study of T cells after yellow fever vaccination. Turning to the study itself: Any fraction with a low cell number was prepared using SMART-Seq v4 Ultra Low Input. Study-wide results and limits: Most clones from primary vaccination resurfaced after the booster (around 95% CD4, 75% to 90% CD8).

CDR3 length: 12 amino acids. Trimming stripped 6 bases from V and 0 bases from J, with 2 bases between. Researchers made TCR cDNA using 5'RACE template switching, and this step added a universal primer site and UMIs. One entry per CDR3 protein results from TCRdb running MiXCR on the 5' RACE reads. The table shows 500,000 to 650,000 distinct CDR3 sequences, with about 13% occurring only once. This sample comprised PBMCs, obtained on the day of the yellow fever booster vaccination. V usage is TRBV12-3 or TRBV12-4 and J usage is TRBJ2-2, with no clear D. This TCR came from a man between 25 and 39 years old who received the YFV17D yellow fever vaccine. The CDR3 loop reads CASSPNTGELFF. CDR3 sequence (DNA): TGTGCCAGCAGCCCGAACACCGGGGAGCTGTTTTTT.